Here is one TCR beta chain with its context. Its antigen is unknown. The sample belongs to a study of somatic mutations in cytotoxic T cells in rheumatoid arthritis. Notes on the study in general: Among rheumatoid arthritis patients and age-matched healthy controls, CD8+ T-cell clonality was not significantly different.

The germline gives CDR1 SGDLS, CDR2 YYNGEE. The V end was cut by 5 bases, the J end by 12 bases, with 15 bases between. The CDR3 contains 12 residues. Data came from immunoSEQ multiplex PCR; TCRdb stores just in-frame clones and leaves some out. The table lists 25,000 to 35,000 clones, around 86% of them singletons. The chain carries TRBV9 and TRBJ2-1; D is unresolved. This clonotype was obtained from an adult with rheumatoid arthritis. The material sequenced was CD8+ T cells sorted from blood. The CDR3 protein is CASRGTAERQFF. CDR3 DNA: TGTGCCAGCAGGGGAACCGCCGAGAGGCAGTTCTTC.